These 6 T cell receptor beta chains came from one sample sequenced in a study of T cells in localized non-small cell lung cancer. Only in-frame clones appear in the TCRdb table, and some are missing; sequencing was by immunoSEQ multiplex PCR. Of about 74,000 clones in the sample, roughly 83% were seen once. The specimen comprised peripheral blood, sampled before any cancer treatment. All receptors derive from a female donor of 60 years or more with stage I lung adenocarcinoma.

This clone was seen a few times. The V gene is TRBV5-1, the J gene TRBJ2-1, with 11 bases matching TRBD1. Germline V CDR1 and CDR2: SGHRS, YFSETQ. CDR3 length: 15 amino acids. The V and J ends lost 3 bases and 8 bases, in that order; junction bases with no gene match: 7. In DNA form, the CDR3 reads TGCGCCAGCAGCTGGCCGGGACAGGGGGACCATGAGCAGTTCTTC. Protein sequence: CASSWPGQGDHEQFF.

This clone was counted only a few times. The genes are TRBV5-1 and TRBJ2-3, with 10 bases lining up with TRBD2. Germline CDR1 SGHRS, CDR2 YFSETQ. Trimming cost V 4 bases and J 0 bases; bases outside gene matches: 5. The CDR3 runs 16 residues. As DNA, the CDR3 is TGCGCCAGCAGCCCCATGACTAGCGGGAGCACAGATACGCAGTATTTT. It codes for CASSPMTSGSTDTQYF.

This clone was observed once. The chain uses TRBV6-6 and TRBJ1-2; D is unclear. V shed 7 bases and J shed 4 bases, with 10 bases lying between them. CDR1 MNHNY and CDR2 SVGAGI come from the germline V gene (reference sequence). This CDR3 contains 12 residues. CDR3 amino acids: CASTADSYGYTF. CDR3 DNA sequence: TGTGCCAGCACGGCAGATTCCTATGGCTACACCTTC.

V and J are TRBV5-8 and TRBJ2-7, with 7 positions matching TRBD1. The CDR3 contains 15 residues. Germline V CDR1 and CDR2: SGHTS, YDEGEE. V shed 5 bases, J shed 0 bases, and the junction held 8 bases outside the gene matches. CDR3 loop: CASRYRGGDSYEQYF. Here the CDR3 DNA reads TGTGCCAGCAGGTACCGAGGGGGCGACTCCTACGAGCAGTACTTC.

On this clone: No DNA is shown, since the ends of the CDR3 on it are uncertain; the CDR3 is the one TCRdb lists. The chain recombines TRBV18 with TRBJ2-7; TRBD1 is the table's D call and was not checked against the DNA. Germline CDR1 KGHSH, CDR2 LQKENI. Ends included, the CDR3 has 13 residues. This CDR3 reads CASSPREVGQGAF.

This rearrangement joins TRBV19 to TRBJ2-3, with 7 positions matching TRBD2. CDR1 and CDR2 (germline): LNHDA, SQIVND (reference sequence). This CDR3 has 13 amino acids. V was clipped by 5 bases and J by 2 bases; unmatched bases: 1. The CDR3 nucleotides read TGTGCCAGTAGTCGGGACTACACAGATACGCAGTATTTT. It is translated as CASSRDYTDTQYF.